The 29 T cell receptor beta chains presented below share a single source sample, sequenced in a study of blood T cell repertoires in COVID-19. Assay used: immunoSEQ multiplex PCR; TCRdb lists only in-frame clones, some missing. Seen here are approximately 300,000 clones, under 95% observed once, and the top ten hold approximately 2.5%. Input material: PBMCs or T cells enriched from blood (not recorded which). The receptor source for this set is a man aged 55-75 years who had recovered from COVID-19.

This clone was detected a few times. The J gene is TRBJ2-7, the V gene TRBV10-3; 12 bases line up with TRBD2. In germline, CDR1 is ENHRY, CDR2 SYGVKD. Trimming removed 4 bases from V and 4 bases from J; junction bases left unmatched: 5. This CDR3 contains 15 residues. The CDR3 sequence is CAISASGRAMYEQYF. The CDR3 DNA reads TGTGCCATCAGTGCTAGCGGGAGGGCAATGTACGAGCAGTACTTC.

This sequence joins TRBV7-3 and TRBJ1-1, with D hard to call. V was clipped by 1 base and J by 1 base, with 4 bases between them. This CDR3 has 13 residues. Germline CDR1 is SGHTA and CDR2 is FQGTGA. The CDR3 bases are TGTGCCAGCAGCTTAAAACAGAACACTGAAGCTTTCTTT. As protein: CASSLKQNTEAFF.

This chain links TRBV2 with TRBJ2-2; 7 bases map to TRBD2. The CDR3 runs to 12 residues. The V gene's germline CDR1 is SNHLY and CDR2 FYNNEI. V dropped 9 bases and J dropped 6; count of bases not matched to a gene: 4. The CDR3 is CASGEGPGELFF. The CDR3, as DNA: TGTGCCAGTGGGGAGGGCCCCGGGGAGCTGTTTTTT.

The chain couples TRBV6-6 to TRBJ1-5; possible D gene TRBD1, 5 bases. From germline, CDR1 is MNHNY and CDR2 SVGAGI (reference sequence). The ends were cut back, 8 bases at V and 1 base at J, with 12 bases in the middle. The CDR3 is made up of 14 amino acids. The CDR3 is CASRGGGSNQPQHF. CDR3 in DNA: TGTGCCAGCCGGGGTGGGGGGAGCAATCAGCCCCAGCATTTT.

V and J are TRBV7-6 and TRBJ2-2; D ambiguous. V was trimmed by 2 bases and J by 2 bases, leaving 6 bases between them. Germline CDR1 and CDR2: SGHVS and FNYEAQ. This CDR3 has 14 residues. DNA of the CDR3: TGTGCCAGCAGCTTATCTAAAAACACCGGGGAGCTGTTTTTT. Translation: CASSLSKNTGELFF.

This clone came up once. CDR3 loop: CASSTGTQLNQPQHF. As DNA, the CDR3 is TGTGCCAGCAGCACCGGGACTCAGCTCAATCAGCCCCAGCATTTT. The V and J genes are TRBV28 and TRBJ1-5, with D tentatively TRBD1 (5 bases). Germline V gene data show CDR1 as MDHEN and CDR2 as SYDVKM. V was clipped by 6 bases and J by 3 bases, with 15 bases between them. This CDR3 is 15 amino acids long.

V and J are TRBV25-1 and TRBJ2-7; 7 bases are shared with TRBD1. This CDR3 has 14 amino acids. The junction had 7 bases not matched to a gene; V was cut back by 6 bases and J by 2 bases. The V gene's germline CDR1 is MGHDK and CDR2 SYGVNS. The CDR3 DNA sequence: TGTGCCAGCAGCAGACAGGGCCTGACCTACGAGCAGTACTTC. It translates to CASSRQGLTYEQYF.

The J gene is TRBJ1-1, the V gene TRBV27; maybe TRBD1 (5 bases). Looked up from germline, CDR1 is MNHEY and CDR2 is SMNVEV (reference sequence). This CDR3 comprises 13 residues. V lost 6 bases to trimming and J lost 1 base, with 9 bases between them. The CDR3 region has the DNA TGTGCCAGCAGAGAGACAGAGAACACTGAAGCTTTCTTT. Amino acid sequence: CASRETENTEAFF.

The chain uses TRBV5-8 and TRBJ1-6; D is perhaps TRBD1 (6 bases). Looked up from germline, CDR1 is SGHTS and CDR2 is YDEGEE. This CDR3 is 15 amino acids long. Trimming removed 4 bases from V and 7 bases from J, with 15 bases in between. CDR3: CASSHDRSRNSPLHF. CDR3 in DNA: TGTGCCAGCAGCCACGACAGGTCTCGCAATTCACCCCTCCACTTT.

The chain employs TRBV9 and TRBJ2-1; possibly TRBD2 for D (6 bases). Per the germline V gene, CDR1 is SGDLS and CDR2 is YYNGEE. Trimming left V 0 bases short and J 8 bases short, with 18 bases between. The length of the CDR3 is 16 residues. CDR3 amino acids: CASSVGTNSPGDEQFF. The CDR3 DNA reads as TGTGCCAGCAGCGTAGGGACCAACTCTCCGGGGGATGAGCAGTTCTTC.

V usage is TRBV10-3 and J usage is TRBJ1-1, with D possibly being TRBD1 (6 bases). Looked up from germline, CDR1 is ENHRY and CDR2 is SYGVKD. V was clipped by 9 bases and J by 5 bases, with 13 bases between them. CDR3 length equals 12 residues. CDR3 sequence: CAIQGPLTEAFF. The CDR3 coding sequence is TGTGCCATTCAGGGGCCCTTAACTGAAGCTTTCTTT.

The CDR3 reads CASSSTGQRYSNQPQHF. The CDR3 bases are TGTGCCAGCAGCTCGACAGGACAGCGCTATAGCAATCAGCCCCAGCATTTT. This chain connects TRBV7-2 to TRBJ1-5; TRBD1 might be the D (6 bases). The V end was cut by 4 bases, the J end by 0 bases, with 16 bases between. The length of the CDR3 is 17 residues. CDR1 and CDR2 from the germline V gene are SGHTA and FQGNSA.

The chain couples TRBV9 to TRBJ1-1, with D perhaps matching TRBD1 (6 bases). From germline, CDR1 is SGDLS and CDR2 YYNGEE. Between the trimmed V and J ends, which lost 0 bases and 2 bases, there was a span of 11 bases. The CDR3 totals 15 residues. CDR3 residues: CASSVGQGTNTEAFF. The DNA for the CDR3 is TGTGCCAGCAGCGTAGGTCAGGGGACCAACACTGAAGCTTTCTTT.

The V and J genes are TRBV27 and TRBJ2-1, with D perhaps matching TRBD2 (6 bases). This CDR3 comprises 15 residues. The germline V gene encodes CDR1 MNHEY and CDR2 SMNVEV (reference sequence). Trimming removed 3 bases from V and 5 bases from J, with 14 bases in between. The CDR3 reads CASSFSGVGHNEQFF. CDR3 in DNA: TGTGCCAGCAGTTTTTCGGGAGTCGGCCACAATGAGCAGTTCTTC.

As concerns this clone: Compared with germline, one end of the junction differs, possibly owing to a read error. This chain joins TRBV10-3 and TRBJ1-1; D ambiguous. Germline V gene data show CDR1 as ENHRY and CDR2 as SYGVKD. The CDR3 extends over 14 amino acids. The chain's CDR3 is CAISFSTVNSEAFF. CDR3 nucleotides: TGTGCCATCAGTTTCTCAACAGTGAACTCTGAAGCTTTCTTT.

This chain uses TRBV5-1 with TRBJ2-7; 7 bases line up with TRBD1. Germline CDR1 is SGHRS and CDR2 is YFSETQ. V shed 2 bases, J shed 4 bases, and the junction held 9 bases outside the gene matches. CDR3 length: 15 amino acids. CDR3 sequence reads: CASSLRRTGFYEQYF. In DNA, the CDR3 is TGCGCCAGCAGCTTACGACGGACAGGATTTTACGAGCAGTACTTC.

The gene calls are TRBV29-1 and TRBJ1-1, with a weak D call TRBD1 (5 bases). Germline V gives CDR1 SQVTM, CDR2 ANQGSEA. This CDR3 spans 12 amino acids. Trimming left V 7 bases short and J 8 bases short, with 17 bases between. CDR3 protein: CSGNSGTEEAFF. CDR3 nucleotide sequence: TGCAGCGGTAACTCTGGGACTGAAGAAGCTTTCTTT.

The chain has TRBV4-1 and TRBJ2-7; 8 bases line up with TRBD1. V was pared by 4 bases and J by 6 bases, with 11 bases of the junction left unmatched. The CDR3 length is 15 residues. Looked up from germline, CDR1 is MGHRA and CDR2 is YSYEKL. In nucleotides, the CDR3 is TGCGCCAGCAGCCTATCCTTGGACAGGGAGAGCGAGCAGTACTTC. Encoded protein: CASSLSLDRESEQYF.

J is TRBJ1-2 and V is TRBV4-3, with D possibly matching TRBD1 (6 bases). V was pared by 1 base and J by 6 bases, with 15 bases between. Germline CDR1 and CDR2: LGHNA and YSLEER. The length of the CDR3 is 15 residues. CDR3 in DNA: TGCGCCAGCAGCCAAGTCCTTCGGGGGGCCCATGGCTACACCTTC. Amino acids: CASSQVLRGAHGYTF.

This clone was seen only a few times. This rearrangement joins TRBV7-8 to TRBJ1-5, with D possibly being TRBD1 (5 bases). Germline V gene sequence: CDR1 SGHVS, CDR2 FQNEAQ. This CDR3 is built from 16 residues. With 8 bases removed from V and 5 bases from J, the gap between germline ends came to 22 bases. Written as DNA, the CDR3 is TGTGCCAGCGGTGAATCAGGGACTATAACTTATCAGCCCCAGCATTTT. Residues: CASGESGTITYQPQHF.

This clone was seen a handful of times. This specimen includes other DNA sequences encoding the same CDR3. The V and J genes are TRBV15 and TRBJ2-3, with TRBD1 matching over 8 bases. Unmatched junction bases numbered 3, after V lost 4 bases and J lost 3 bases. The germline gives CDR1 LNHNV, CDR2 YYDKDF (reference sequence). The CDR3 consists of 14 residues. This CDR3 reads CATSTRQGTDTQYF. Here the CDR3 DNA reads TGTGCCACCAGCACCCGACAGGGGACAGATACGCAGTATTTT.

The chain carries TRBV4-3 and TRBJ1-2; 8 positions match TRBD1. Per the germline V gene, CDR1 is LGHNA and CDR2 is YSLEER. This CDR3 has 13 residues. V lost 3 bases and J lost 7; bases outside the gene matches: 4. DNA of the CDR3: TGCGCCAGCAGCCAGGACAGGGTTGCTGGCTACACCTTC. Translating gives CASSQDRVAGYTF.

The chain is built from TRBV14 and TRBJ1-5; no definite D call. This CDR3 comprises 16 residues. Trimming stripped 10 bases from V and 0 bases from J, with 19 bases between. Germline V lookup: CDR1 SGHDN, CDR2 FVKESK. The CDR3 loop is CATTDRMRDSNQPQHF. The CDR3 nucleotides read TGTGCCACCACAGATAGAATGAGAGATAGCAATCAGCCCCAGCATTTT.

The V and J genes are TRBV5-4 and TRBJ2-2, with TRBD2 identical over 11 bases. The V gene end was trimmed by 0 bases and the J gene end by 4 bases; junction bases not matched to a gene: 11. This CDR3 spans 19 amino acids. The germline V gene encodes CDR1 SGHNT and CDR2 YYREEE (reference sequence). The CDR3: CASSLAPQGLAGRTGELFF. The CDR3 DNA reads TGTGCCAGCAGCTTGGCCCCCCAAGGACTAGCGGGCCGCACCGGGGAGCTGTTTTTT.

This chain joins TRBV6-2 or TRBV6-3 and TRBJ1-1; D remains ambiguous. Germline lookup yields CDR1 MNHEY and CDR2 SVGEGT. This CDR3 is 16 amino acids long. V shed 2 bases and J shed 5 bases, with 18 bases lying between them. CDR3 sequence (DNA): TGTGCCAGCAGTTACGGCGAACACAGTTTTGGTACTGAAGCTTTCTTT. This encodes CASSYGEHSFGTEAFF.

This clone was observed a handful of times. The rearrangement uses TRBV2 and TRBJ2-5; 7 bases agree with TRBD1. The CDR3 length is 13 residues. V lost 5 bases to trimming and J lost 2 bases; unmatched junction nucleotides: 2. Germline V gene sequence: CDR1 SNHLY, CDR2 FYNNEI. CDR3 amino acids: CASSIQGQETQYF. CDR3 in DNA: TGTGCCAGCAGTATACAGGGGCAAGAGACCCAGTACTTC. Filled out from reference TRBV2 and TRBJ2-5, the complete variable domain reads EPEVTQTPSHQVTQMGQEVILRCVPISNHLYFYWYRQILGQKVEFLVSFYNNEISEKSEIFDDQFSVERPDGSNFTLKIRSTKLEDSAMYFCASSIQGQETQYFGPGTRLLVL.

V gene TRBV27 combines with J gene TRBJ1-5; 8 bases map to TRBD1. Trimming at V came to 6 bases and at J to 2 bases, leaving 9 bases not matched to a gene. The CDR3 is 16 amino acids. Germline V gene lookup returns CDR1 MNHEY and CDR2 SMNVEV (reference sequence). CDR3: CASSRSGTGGNQPQHF. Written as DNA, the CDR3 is TGTGCCAGCAGCCGCTCCGGGACAGGCGGCAATCAGCCCCAGCATTTT.

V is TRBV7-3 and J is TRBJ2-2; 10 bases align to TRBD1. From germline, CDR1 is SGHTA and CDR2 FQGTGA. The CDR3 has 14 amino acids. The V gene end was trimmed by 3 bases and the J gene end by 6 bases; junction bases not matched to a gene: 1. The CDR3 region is CASSLDRGAGELFF. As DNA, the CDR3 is TGTGCCAGCAGCTTGGACAGGGGGGCCGGGGAGCTGTTTTTT.

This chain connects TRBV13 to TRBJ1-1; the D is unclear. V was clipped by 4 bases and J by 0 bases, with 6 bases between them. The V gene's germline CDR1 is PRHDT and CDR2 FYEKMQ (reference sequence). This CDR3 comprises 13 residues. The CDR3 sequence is CASSSDMNTEAFF. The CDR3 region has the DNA TGTGCCAGCAGCTCAGACATGAACACTGAAGCTTTCTTT. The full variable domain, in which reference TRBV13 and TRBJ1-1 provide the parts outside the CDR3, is AAGVIQSPRHLIKEKRETATLKCYPIPRHDTVYWYQQGPGQDPQFLISFYEKMQSDKGSIPDRFSAQQFSDYHSELNMSSLELGDSALYFCASSSDMNTEAFFGQGTRLTVV.